A single T cell receptor beta chain is shown here with its context. Its matching antigen is unknown. The V gene's germline CDR1 is LGHNA and CDR2 YSLEER. Unmatched junction bases numbered 3, after V lost 0 bases and J lost 0 bases. This CDR3 contains 16 residues. This specimen belongs to a study of cytomegalovirus exposure and HLA in healthy donors. Looking at the study overall: Early on, a data release was issued that held 80 million to 90 million unique TCRs from HLA-typed donors. The study's findings and limits: Later on, analysis showed that most CMV-associated TCR beta chains appeared to be HLA-restricted. An analysis was carried out later, and it reportedly showed fewer N-insertions in an Asian-associated ancestry cluster than the approximately 610-donor mean.

Primers: 60 Vbeta forward and 13 Jbeta reverse. Clones were sequenced by immunoSEQ multiplex PCR, and TCRdb holds only the in-frame ones, with some missing. The sample comprises under 200,000 clones, about 83% of which are singletons, and 0.75% to 0.95% rests with the top ten. The sequence was obtained from a woman in her twenties or thirties in good health and CMV-seronegative. The sample taken for sequencing was PBMCs. The chain links TRBV4-3 to TRBJ1-2; TRBD1 matches 8 bases. The CDR3 loop is CASSQDGTGPNYGYTF. The CDR3 nucleotides are TGCGCCAGCAGCCAAGATGGGACAGGACCTAACTATGGCTACACCTTC.